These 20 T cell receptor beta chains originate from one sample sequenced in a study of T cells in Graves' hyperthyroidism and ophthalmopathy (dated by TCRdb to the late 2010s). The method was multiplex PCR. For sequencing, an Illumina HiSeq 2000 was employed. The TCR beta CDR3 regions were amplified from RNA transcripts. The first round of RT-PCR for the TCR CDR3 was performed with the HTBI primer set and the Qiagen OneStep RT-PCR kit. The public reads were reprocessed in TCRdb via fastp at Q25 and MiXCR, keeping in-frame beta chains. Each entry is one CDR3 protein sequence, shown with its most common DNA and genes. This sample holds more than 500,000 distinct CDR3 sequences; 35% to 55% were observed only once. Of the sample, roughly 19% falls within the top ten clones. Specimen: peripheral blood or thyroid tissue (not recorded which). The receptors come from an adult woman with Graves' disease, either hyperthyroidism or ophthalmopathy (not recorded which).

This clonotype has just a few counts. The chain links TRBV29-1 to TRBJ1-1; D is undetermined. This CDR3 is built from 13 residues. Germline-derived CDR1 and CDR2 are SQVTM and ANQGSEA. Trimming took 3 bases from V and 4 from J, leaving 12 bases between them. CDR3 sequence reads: CSVEPVKGTEAFF. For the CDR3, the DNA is TGCAGCGTTGAGCCCGTTAAGGGCACTGAAGCTTTCTTT.

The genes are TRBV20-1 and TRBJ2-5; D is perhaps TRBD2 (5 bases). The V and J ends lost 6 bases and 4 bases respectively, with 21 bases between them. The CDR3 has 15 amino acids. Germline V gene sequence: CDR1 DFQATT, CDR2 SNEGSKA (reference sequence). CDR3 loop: CSAFGGAGSRETQYF. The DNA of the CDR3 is TGCAGTGCCTTTGGAGGAGCCGGTTCGAGAGAGACCCAGTACTTC.

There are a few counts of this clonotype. CDR3 region: CSASPGGWEQYF. CDR3 DNA: TGCAGTGCTAGCCCCGGGGGATGGGAGCAGTACTTC. The chain joins TRBV20-1 to TRBJ2-7; perhaps TRBD2 as D (6 bases). Germline V gene data show CDR1 as DFQATT and CDR2 as SNEGSKA (reference sequence). The CDR3 has 12 amino acids. Trimming left V 3 bases short and J 7 bases short, with 13 bases between.

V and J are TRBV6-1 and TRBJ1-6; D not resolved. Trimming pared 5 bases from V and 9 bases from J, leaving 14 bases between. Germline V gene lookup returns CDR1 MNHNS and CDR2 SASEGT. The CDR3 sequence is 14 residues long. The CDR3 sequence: CASSPRSAGSPLHF. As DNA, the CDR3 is TGTGCCAGCAGTCCTCGGTCGGCGGGTTCACCCCTCCACTTT.

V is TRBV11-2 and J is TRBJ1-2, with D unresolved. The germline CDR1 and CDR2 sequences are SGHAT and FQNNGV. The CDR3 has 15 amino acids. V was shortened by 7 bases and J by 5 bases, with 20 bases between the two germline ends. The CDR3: CASTPPATYPYGYTF. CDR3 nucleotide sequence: TGTGCCAGCACCCCGCCTGCGACCTACCCTTATGGCTACACCTTC.

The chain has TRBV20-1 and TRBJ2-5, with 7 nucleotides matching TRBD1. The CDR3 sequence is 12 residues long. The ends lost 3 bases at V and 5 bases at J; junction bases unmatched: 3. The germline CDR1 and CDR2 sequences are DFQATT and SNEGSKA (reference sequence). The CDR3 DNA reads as TGCAGTGCTAGCCCGGGACAGGAGACCCAGTACTTC. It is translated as CSASPGQETQYF.

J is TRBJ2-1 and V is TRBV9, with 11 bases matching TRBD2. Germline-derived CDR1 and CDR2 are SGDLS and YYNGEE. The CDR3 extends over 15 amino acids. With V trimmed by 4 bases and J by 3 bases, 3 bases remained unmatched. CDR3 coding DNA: TGTGCCAGCAGCCAACTAGCGGGAGACTACAATGAGCAGTTCTTC. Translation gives CASSQLAGDYNEQFF.

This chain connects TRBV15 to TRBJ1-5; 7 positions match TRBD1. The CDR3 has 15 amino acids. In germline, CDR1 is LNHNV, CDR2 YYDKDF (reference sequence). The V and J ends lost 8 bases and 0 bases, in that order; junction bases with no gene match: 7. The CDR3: CATSGGAYSNQPQHF. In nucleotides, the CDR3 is TGTGCCACCTCAGGGGGTGCATATAGCAATCAGCCCCAGCATTTT.

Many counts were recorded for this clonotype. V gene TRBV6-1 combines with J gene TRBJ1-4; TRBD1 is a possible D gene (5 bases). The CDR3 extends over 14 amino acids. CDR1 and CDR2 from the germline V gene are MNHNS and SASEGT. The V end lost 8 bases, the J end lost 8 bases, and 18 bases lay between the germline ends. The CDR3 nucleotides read TGTGCCAGCGACCGGGCAGGGAAGGGAGAAAAACTGTTTTTT. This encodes CASDRAGKGEKLFF.

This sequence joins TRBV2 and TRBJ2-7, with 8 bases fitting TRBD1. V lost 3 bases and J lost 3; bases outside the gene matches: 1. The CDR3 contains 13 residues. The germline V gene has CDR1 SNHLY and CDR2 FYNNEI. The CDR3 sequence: CASSDTGGYEQYF. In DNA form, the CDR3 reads TGTGCCAGCAGTGACACAGGGGGCTACGAGCAGTACTTC. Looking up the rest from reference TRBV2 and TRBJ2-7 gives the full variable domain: EPEVTQTPSHQVTQMGQEVILRCVPISNHLYFYWYRQILGQKVEFLVSFYNNEISEKSEIFDDQFSVERPDGSNFTLKIRSTKLEDSAMYFCASSDTGGYEQYFGPGTRLTVT.

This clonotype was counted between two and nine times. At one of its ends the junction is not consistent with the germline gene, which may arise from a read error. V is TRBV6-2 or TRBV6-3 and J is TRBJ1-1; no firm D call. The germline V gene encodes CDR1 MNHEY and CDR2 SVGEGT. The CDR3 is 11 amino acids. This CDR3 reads CASSENIEAFF. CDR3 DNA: TGTGCCAGCAGTGAGAACATTGAAGCTTTCTTT.

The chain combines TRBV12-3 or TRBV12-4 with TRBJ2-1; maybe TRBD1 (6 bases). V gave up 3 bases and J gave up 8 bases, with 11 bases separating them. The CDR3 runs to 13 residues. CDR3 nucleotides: TGTGCCAGCAGTTTGGCGAACAGGGATGAGCAGTTCTTC. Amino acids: CASSLANRDEQFF.

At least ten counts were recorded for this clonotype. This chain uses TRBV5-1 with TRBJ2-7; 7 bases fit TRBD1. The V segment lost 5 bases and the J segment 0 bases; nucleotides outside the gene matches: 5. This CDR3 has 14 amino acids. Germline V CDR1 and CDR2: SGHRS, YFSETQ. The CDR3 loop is CASRDRAYSYEQYF. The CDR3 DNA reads TGCGCCAGCAGAGACAGGGCCTACTCCTACGAGCAGTACTTC.

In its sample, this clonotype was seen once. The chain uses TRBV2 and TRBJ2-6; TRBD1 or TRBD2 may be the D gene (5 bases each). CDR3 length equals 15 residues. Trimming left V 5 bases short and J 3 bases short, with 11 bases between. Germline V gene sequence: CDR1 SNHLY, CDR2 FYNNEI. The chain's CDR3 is CASSRDLSGANVLTF. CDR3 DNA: TGTGCCAGCAGTCGGGACCTCAGTGGGGCCAACGTCCTGACTTTC.

CDR3 sequence reads: CASRVQGFGYEQYF. Here the CDR3 DNA reads TGTGCCAGCAGAGTACAGGGCTTCGGGTACGAGCAGTACTTC. The chain recombines TRBV9 with TRBJ2-7; tentative D call: TRBD1 (6 bases). Trimming pared 5 bases from V and 4 bases from J, leaving 16 bases between. CDR3 length equals 14 residues. The germline gives CDR1 SGDLS, CDR2 YYNGEE.

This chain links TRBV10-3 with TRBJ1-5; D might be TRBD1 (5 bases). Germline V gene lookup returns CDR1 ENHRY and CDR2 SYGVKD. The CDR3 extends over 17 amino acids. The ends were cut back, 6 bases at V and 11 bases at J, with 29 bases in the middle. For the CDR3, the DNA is TGTGCCATCAGAAGGGAGCTAGCCGGGACGACCCAAGAGACCCAGCATTTT. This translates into CAIRRELAGTTQETQHF.

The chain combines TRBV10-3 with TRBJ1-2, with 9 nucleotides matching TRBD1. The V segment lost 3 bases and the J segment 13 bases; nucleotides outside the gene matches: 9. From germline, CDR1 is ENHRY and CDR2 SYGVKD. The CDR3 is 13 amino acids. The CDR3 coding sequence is TGTGCCATCAGTGACGGGACAGGGTATTATAGCACCTTC. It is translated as CAISDGTGYYSTF.

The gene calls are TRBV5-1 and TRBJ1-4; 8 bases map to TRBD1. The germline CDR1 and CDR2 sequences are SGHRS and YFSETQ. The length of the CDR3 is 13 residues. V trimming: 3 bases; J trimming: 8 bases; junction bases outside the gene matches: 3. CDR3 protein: CASSSTGVEKLFF. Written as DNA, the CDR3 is TGCGCCAGCAGCTCGACAGGGGTCGAAAAACTGTTTTTT.

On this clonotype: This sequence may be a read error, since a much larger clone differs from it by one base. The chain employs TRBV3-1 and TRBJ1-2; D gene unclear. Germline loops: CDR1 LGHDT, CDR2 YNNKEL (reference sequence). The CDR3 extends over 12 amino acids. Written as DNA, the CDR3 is TGTGCCACCAGCCAAGATGGGCATGGCTACACCTTC. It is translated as CATSQDGHGYTF.

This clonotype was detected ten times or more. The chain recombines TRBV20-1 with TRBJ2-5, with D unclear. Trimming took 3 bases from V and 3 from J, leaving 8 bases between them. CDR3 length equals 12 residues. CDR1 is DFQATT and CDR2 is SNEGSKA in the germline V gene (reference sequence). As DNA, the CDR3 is TGCAGTGCTAGGTCAAGGGAAGAGACCCAGTACTTC. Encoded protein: CSARSREETQYF.